This is a list of T cell receptor beta chains from one sample in a study of shared clonotypes between healthy human individuals. The assay was immunoSEQ multiplex PCR, and TCRdb's table has in-frame clones only and misses some. The data show some 2.3 million clones, with approximately 93% seen just once and about 0.39% held by the top ten. Material: naive CD4+ T cells from PBMCs. These receptors were obtained from a man aged 18 to 29 in good health. Some clones in this sample may be carry-over from other donors' samples. Each CDR3 is given with its conserved first and last residue. Fields, in order: clone size, V gene, CDR3 length, D gene, J gene, CDR3 DNA, CDR3 protein. D genes are given only for firm matches. Clone size is given for some rows only: seen once, a few or many times, or a class if the clone is expanded.

NA	TRBV7-3	15	TRBD1	TRBJ2-1	TGTGCCAGCAGCCCAGGACAGGCAACCTACAATGAGCAGTTCTTC	CASSPGQATYNEQFF
NA	TRBV5-4	16	TRBD2	TRBJ2-2	TGTGCCAGCAGCGTACTAGCGGCAATGAACACCGGGGAGCTGTTTTTT	CASSVLAAMNTGELFF
NA	TRBV9	15	TRBD1	TRBJ1-3	TGTGCCAGCAGCGTTGGGGACAGATCTGGAAACACCATATATTTT	CASSVGDRSGNTIYF
NA	TRBV27	15	NA	TRBJ2-3	TGTGCCAGCAGTTTATCGCCGGGAGTGGTAGATACGCAGTATTTT	CASSLSPGVVDTQYF
NA	TRBV4-2	16	NA	TRBJ2-1	TGTGCCAGCAGCCTGACAGTTGTCAGCTCCTACAATGAGCAGTTCTTC	CASSLTVVSSYNEQFF
NA	TRBV28	14	NA	TRBJ1-5	TGTGCCAGCAGTTCGGGCGGACGCCATCAGCCCCAGCATTTT	CASSSGGRHQPQHF
once	TRBV27	14	TRBD1	TRBJ2-3	TGTGCCAGCAGCCGTAGGGGGCGTACAGATACGCAGTATTTT	CASSRRGRTDTQYF
NA	TRBV28	14	NA	TRBJ2-2	TGTGCCAGCAGTAACAGGGTATATCCCGGGGAGCTGTTTTTT	CASSNRVYPGELFF
NA	TRBV6-5	12	NA	TRBJ2-1	TGTGCCAGCAGCGGGGGTTACAATGAGCAGTTCTTC	CASSGGYNEQFF
once	TRBV5-4	17	NA	TRBJ2-6	TGTGCCAGCAGCCGAGGGGGACTAAGCTCTGGGGCCAACGTCCTGACTTTC	CASSRGGLSSGANVLTF
NA	TRBV5-4	16	TRBD2	TRBJ2-5	TGTGCCAGCAGCCAGGGACTAGCGGGACGGGATGGGACCCAGTACTTC	CASSQGLAGRDGTQYF
NA	TRBV10-1	15	NA	TRBJ2-3	TGCGCCAGCAGTGACTGGGGAGAAGGCACAGATACGCAGTATTTT	CASSDWGEGTDTQYF
NA	TRBV21-1	13	NA	TRBJ2-3	TGTGCCAGCAGCAAAGGGGGATTGGATACGCAGTATTTT	CASSKGGLDTQYF
NA	TRBV28	14	TRBD2	TRBJ2-3	TGTGCCAGCAGCTCCGGACTAGCGGGAGGGCAACGGTATTTT	CASSSGLAGGQRYF
few	TRBV10-3	14	NA	TRBJ1-1	TGTGCCATCAGTGAGCAGTACAGGGATACTGAAGCTTTCTTT	CAISEQYRDTEAFF
NA	TRBV6-6	16	TRBD1	TRBJ2-2	TGTGCCAGCAGTTACCTTGAGGGGGCAGGGACCGGGGAGCTGTTTTTT	CASSYLEGAGTGELFF
NA	TRBV19	14	NA	TRBJ2-5	TGTGCCAGTAGTAAAGAGCCTAAGTGGGAGACCCAGTACTTC	CASSKEPKWETQYF
NA	TRBV30	12	TRBD2	TRBJ2-7	TGTGCCCTAGGGACTAGGAGCTACGAGCAGTACTTC	CALGTRSYEQYF
NA	TRBV7-2	14	NA	TRBJ2-3	TGTGCCAGCAGCTTTAGCCGGGCTTCAGATACGCAGTATTTT	CASSFSRASDTQYF
NA	TRBV7-9	16	NA	TRBJ1-1	TGTGCCAGCAGCCCATGGGTCGGGGAAAGAAAAACTGAAGCTTTCTTT	CASSPWVGERKTEAFF
NA	TRBV5-1	20	TRBD2	TRBJ2-6	TGCGCCAGCAGCCCCTACCGCTCGACTAGCGGGAGGTCAGAGGCCAACGTCCTGACTTTC	CASSPYRSTSGRSEANVLTF
NA	TRBV7-3	17	TRBD2	TRBJ2-1	TGTGCCAGCAGCTTACTGGGGACTAGCGGCCCTGGGGATGAGCAGTTCTTC	CASSLLGTSGPGDEQFF
once	TRBV4-1	14	NA	TRBJ1-2	TGCGCCAGCAGCCAAGAGGGACATCACTATGGCTACACCTTC	CASSQEGHHYGYTF
once	TRBV9	15	NA	TRBJ2-5	TGTGCCAGCAGCGTAGGCATGGGGTTGGGAGAGACCCAGTACTTC	CASSVGMGLGETQYF
NA	TRBV11-2	13	TRBD1	TRBJ1-1	TGTGCCAGCAGCTTGAACAGGGGCAGGGGAGCTTTCTTT	CASSLNRGRGAFF
NA	TRBV14	13	NA	TRBJ1-1	TGTGCCAGCAGCGTAATCGGCGGAGCTGAAGCTTTCTTT	CASSVIGGAEAFF
NA	TRBV5-1	16	NA	TRBJ2-3	TGCGCCAGCAGCGTTAAAGGACCCAGGGCCGGAGATACGCAGTATTTT	CASSVKGPRAGDTQYF
NA	TRBV29-1	13	NA	TRBJ1-2	TGCAGCGTTGATGGGCTGATGGACTATGGCTACACCTTC	CSVDGLMDYGYTF
NA	TRBV7-9	13	NA	TRBJ1-5	TGTGCCAGCAGCTTAGGACAGGTCCTACCAACACATTTT	CASSLGQVLPTHF
NA	TRBV2	12	NA	TRBJ1-1	TGTGCCAGCAGTGATCGGGGCGTGAAAGCTTTCTTT	CASSDRGVKAFF
NA	TRBV9	13	NA	TRBJ2-1	TGTGCCAGCAGCCTATCGGGCGCGGGTGAGCAGTTCTTC	CASSLSGAGEQFF
NA	TRBV30	17	NA	TRBJ1-5	TGTGCCTGGAGTGTACTCCGGACCCCTGGGGGCTATCAGCCCCAGCATTTT	CAWSVLRTPGGYQPQHF
NA	TRBV6-5	14	NA	TRBJ2-7	TGTGCCAGCAGTTACAGCGTCAGATCCTACGAGCAGTACTTC	CASSYSVRSYEQYF
NA	TRBV7-7	13	NA	TRBJ2-2	TGTGCCAGCAGCTCGGAGAACACCGGGGAGCTGTTTTTT	CASSSENTGELFF
NA	TRBV2	13	NA	TRBJ2-5	TGTGCCAGCAGTGAAGCCCGGGAGGAGACCCAGTACTTC	CASSEAREETQYF
NA	TRBV5-1	15	TRBD1	TRBJ2-7	TGCGCCAGCAGCTTGGCCGGGACAGGGGGCAACGAGCAGTACTTC	CASSLAGTGGNEQYF